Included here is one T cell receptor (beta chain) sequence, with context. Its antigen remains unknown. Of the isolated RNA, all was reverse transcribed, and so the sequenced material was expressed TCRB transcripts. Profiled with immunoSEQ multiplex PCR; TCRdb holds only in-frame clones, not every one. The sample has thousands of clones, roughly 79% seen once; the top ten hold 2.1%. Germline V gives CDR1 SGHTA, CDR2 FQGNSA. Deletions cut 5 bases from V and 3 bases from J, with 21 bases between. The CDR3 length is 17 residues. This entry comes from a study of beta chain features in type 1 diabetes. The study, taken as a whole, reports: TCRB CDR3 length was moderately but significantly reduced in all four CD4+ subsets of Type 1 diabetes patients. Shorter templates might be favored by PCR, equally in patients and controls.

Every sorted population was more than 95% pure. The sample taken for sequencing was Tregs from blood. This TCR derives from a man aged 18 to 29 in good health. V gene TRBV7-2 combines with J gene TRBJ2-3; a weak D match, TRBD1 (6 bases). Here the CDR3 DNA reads TGTGCCAGCAGCATCTACAGGGTCAACCCTGGTACAGATACGCAGTATTTT. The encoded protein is CASSIYRVNPGTDTQYF.